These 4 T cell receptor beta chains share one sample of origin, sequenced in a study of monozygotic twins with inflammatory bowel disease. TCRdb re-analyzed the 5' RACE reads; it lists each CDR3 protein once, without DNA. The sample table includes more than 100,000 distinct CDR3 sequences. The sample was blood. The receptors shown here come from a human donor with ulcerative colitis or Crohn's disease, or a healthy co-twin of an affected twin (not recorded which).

The CDR3 here is CSAPQEGPYNEQFF. The V and J genes are TRBV20-1 and TRBJ2-1; lacking DNA, the TRBD2 call made by TCRdb goes unchecked. The CDR3 contains 14 residues. CDR1 and CDR2 (germline): DFQATT, SNEGSKA (reference sequence).

The CDR3 sequence is CASSFRTGVGYTF. The chain carries TRBV28 and TRBJ1-2; TCRdb returns TRBD1, unconfirmable since there is no DNA. The CDR3 sequence is 13 residues long. Germline CDR1 and CDR2: MDHEN and SYDVKM.

This CDR3 reads CSVVPGAQDTQYF. The chain joins TRBV29-1 to TRBJ2-3; TCRdb reports TRBD1, a call that lacks DNA to check it against. The CDR3 has 13 residues. The germline V gene encodes CDR1 SQVTM and CDR2 ANQGSEA.

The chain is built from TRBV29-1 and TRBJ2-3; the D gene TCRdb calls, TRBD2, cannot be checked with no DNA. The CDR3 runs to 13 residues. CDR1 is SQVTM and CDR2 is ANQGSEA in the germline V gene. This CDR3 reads CSVGGRLTDTQYF.